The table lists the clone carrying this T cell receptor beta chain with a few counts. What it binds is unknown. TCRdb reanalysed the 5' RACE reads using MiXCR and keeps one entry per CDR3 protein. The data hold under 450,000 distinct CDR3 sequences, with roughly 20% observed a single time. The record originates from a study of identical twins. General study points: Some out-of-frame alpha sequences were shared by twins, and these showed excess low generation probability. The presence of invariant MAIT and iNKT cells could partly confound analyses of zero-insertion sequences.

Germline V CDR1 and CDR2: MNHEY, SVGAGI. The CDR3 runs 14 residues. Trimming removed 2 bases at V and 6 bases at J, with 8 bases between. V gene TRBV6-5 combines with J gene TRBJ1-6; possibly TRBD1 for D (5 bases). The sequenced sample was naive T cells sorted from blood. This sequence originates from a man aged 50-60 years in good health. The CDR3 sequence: CASSYGGSNSPLHF. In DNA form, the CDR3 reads TGTGCCAGCAGTTACGGGGGGAGTAATTCACCCCTCCACTTT.